These T cell receptor beta chains were read from a single sample in a study of PD-L1 blockade in urothelial cancer. Produced via immunoSEQ multiplex PCR; TCRdb's table is partial and in-frame only. The sample shows 75,000 to 95,000 clones, approximately 91% of them seen only once. Sequences were derived from PBMCs, sampled around atezolizumab (anti-PD-L1) treatment. The receptors were sampled from a man aged 55-75 years with urothelial cancer. CDR3s include the opening cysteine and the closing phenylalanine or tryptophan. Each record gives: J gene, V gene, clone size, D gene, CDR3 DNA, CDR3 protein. A D gene is named only where the DNA matches it firmly. Not all rows give a size; the values are once, few, many and, for expanded clones, a class.

TRBJ2-7 TRBV5-4 NA TRBD1 TGTGCCAGCAGCTTGCCCGGGACAGGGATAGACGAGCAGTACTTC CASSLPGTGIDEQYF
TRBJ1-1 TRBV15 NA NA TGTGCCACCAGCAGAGAGCCTACAGTGAACACTGAAGCTTTCTTT CATSREPTVNTEAFF
TRBJ2-5 TRBV2 NA NA TGTGCCAGCAGTGATTGGTCGGACAGCAAAGAGACCCAGTACTTC CASSDWSDSKETQYF
TRBJ2-3 TRBV19 NA NA TGTGCCAGTAGTATTAATGGGAGGAGGTCAGATACGCAGTATTTT CASSINGRRSDTQYF
TRBJ2-3 TRBV27 NA TRBD1 TGTGCCAGCAGTTTAAGGGACAGGGGGCGCGCAGATACGCAGTATTTT CASSLRDRGRADTQYF
TRBJ1-5 TRBV5-1 NA NA TGCGCCAGCAGCCTAGGGGGGGATCAGCCCCAGCATTTT CASSLGGDQPQHF
TRBJ1-2 TRBV6-5 NA TRBD1 TGTGCCAGCAGTTACTCGGCGACAGGGGGAGGCTATGGCTACACCTTC CASSYSATGGGYGYTF
TRBJ2-1 TRBV20-1 NA NA TGCAGTGCCACGGGTAATGAGCAGTTCTTC CSATGNEQFF
TRBJ1-5 TRBV7-2 NA NA TGTGCCAGCAGCTTAATGGGAGGCAGCAATCAGCCCCAGCATTTT CASSLMGGSNQPQHF
TRBJ2-5 TRBV5-4 NA NA TGTGCCAGCAGCTTGGCGGGAGTAGAGGAGACCCAGTACTTC CASSLAGVEETQYF
TRBJ1-6 TRBV27 NA TRBD1 TGTGCCAGCAGCCGGGAGGGTACAGGGGGCGTCAATAATTCACCCCTCCACTTT CASSREGTGGVNNSPLHF
TRBJ2-7 TRBV5-6 NA TRBD2 TGCGCCAGCAGCTTTGGCCTAGCGGGGGGGGACGAGCAGTACTTC CASSFGLAGGDEQYF
TRBJ2-2 TRBV30 NA TRBD2 TGTGCCTGGAATGGACTAGCGGGGAACACCGGGGAGCTGTTTTTT CAWNGLAGNTGELFF
TRBJ1-6 TRBV6-1 once NA TGTGCCAGCAGTGGCGGGACGGGTAATTCACCCCTCCACTTT CASSGGTGNSPLHF
TRBJ2-5 TRBV30 NA NA TGTGCCTGGAGTCCGGCGGGACTCCAAGAGACCCAGTACTTC CAWSPAGLQETQYF
TRBJ2-1 TRBV7-3 NA TRBD1 TGTGCCAGCAGCTCGTCCGGGACAGGGGATCCCGAGCAGTTCTTC CASSSSGTGDPEQFF
TRBJ2-3 TRBV7-2 NA NA TGTGCCAGCAGCGGCAGCGCCGGGTCCACAGATACGCAGTATTTT CASSGSAGSTDTQYF
TRBJ2-1 TRBV4-1 NA TRBD2 TGCGCCAGCAGCCAAGGTAGCGGGGTTTCCTACAATGAGCAGTTCTTC CASSQGSGVSYNEQFF
TRBJ1-2 TRBV7-8 NA NA TGTGCCAGCAGCCCAGCGGGGGGATCTGGCTACACCTTC CASSPAGGSGYTF
TRBJ2-1 TRBV5-1 NA TRBD2 TGCGCCAGCAGCTTGTTACTAGCGGGAGGGGACAATGAGCAGTTCTTC CASSLLLAGGDNEQFF
TRBJ2-7 TRBV2 NA NA TGTGCCAGCAGAACAGCGACTCAGGGCTACGAGCAGTACTTC CASRTATQGYEQYF
TRBJ2-1 TRBV7-2 NA NA TGTGCCAGCAGCCCAGCGGCGAGCTCCTACAATGAGCAGTTCTTC CASSPAASSYNEQFF
TRBJ1-1 TRBV25-1 once TRBD1 TGTGCCAGCAGTGAACGGACAGGGGCCACTGAAGCTTTCTTT CASSERTGATEAFF
TRBJ2-5 TRBV6-1 NA NA TGTGCCAGCAAGACAGGCTCACAAGAGACCCAGTACTTC CASKTGSQETQYF
TRBJ2-2 TRBV5-4 NA TRBD2 TGTGCCAGCAGGGGAGCGGGATCCGGGGAGCTGTTTTTT CASRGAGSGELFF
TRBJ2-1 TRBV10-1 NA TRBD2 TGCGCCAGCAGCTCCGGGACTAGAGGGCGGAATGAGCAGTTCTTC CASSSGTRGRNEQFF
TRBJ1-5 TRBV27 NA NA TGTGCCTCACGCCGGGCGGGGGCCGGGGGTCAGCCCCAGCATTTT CASRRAGAGGQPQHF
TRBJ2-7 TRBV5-4 NA TRBD1 TGTGCCAGCAGCCCAGGGACAGGGGGCGCTCGGGAGCAGTACTTC CASSPGTGGAREQYF
TRBJ2-7 TRBV4-1 NA TRBD2 TGCGCCAGCAGTAAGTTGGGAGGGCCCGGCGAGCAGTACTTC CASSKLGGPGEQYF
TRBJ1-5 TRBV5-1 NA TRBD1 TGCGCCAGCAGCTTGGGACAGGGTTTGCAGCCCCAGCATTTT CASSLGQGLQPQHF
TRBJ2-7 TRBV10-3 NA TRBD2 TGTGCCATCAGTGCTAGCGGAGAGATTTACGAGCAGTACTTC CAISASGEIYEQYF
TRBJ1-3 TRBV18 NA TRBD1 TGTGCCAGCTCACCCAAGACGGACAGGGTTGGTAACACCATATATTTT CASSPKTDRVGNTIYF
TRBJ2-1 TRBV9 NA TRBD1 TGTGCCAGCAGCGCTACCGGGACAGGTGCGGGTGAGCAGTTCTTC CASSATGTGAGEQFF
TRBJ2-7 TRBV28 NA TRBD2 TGTGCCAGCAGGCTCACCCTTAGCGGGAGCAACGAGCAGTACTTC CASRLTLSGSNEQYF
TRBJ2-1 TRBV21-1 NA NA TGTGCCAGCAAGGAGGAAAGGGGGCTTTACAATGAGCAGTTCTTC CASKEERGLYNEQFF
TRBJ1-4 TRBV15 NA NA TGTGCCACCAGCAGAGGGGAAGGGACATCTGCAACTAATGAAAAACTGTTTTTT CATSRGEGTSATNEKLFF
TRBJ2-5 TRBV7-9 NA NA TGTGCCAGCAGCTTAGGTCTAGCGTCAGAGACCCAGTACTTC CASSLGLASETQYF
TRBJ2-3 TRBV9 NA TRBD2 TGTGCCAGCAGTAAGACTAGCGGGGTGGATACGCAGTATTTT CASSKTSGVDTQYF
TRBJ2-2 TRBV29-1 NA TRBD2 TGCAGCGTCCGACTAGCGGGGGCGACCGGGGAGCTGTTTTTT CSVRLAGATGELFF
TRBJ1-4 TRBV6-5 NA TRBD1 TGTGCCAGCAGTTATTCCGGGACAGGGAATGAAAAACTGTTTTTT CASSYSGTGNEKLFF
TRBJ2-5 TRBV11-2 NA NA TGTGCCAGCAGCTTACTGCGGGGTGGCGAGACCCAGTACTTC CASSLLRGGETQYF
TRBJ2-3 TRBV29-1 NA TRBD2 TGCAGCGTTGAGGTGGGCGGGAGGGAAGATACGCAGTATTTT CSVEVGGREDTQYF
TRBJ2-7 TRBV11-2 NA NA TGTGCCAGCAGCTTATATTACGAGCAGTACTTC CASSLYYEQYF
TRBJ1-2 TRBV29-1 NA TRBD1 TGCAGCGTTGAAGCTCCGGGACAGATCTATGGCTACACCTTC CSVEAPGQIYGYTF
TRBJ2-5 TRBV29-1 NA TRBD2 TGCAGCGTTGGACTAGCTAAAGAGACCCAGTACTTC CSVGLAKETQYF
TRBJ2-2 TRBV7-3 NA TRBD1 TGTGCCAGCAGCTCTAGGTTCGGACAGGGCAGTAGGACCGGGGAGCTGTTTTTT CASSSRFGQGSRTGELFF
TRBJ2-5 TRBV19 NA TRBD1 TGTGCCAGTAGTGTGACCGGGACAGGGAAGCAAGAGACCCAGTACTTC CASSVTGTGKQETQYF
TRBJ2-1 TRBV6-1 NA TRBD2 TGTGCCAGCAGTGAAATGTCTAGCGGGTTTAGGAAGAATGAGCAGTTCTTC CASSEMSSGFRKNEQFF
TRBJ2-3 TRBV2 NA NA TGTGCCAGCAGCGTAAGCACAGATACGCAGTATTTT CASSVSTDTQYF
TRBJ1-6 TRBV4-3 NA TRBD1 TGCGCCAGCAGCCAAGACTCAGGGGGCGACTCACCCCTCCACTTT CASSQDSGGDSPLHF
TRBJ1-3 TRBV6-6 NA NA TGTGCCAGCGGCCGTGGAGATTCTGGAAACACCATATATTTT CASGRGDSGNTIYF
TRBJ1-1 TRBV2 NA NA TGTGCCAGCAGCGGACAGCTCGGGGCGAACACTGAAGCTTTCTTT CASSGQLGANTEAFF
TRBJ2-5 TRBV7-3 NA NA TGTGCCAGCAGCTTAACAAAAGAGGAAGAGACCCAGTACTTC CASSLTKEEETQYF
TRBJ1-5 TRBV2 NA TRBD1 TGTGCCAGCAGTTCTCAGGGGGCCGGCAATCAGCCCCAGCATTTT CASSSQGAGNQPQHF
TRBJ1-2 TRBV5-1 NA NA TGCGCCAGCAGCTTGCAGGGGAAAGACTATGGCTACACCTTC CASSLQGKDYGYTF
TRBJ1-5 TRBV29-1 NA NA TGCAGCGTTGCTGAGAATAGCAATCAGCCCCAGCATTTT CSVAENSNQPQHF